A selection of T cell receptor beta chains follows, all from one sample in a study of blood T cell repertoires in COVID-19. Data came from immunoSEQ multiplex PCR; TCRdb stores just in-frame clones and leaves some out. The sample records about 71,000 clones, just over 90% being singletons. Sequencing was performed on peripheral blood. The receptor set was obtained from a young woman with acute or convalescent COVID-19. CDR3s include the opening cysteine and the closing phenylalanine or tryptophan. A D gene is named only where the DNA matches it firmly. The size field is filled for only some rows; it gives once, few, many or a size class.

v_call	d_call	clone_size	j_call	cdr3_nt	cdr3_aa
TRBV6-5	TRBD1	once	TRBJ1-1	TGTGCCAGCAGTCAGGGGGTGGGCACTGAAGCTTTCTTT	CASSQGVGTEAFF
TRBV5-1	-	once	TRBJ1-2	TGCGCCAGCAGCTTTCAGGGTGGAGAGGCTGGCTACACCTTC	CASSFQGGEAGYTF
TRBV30	-	-	TRBJ2-2	TGTGCCTGGAGCCCAATTAGACGGCAGGGGGGAATCACGAACACCGGGGAGCTGTTTTTT	CAWSPIRRQGGITNTGELFF
TRBV13	-	-	TRBJ1-2	TGTGCCAGCAGCTTAGGCAGGCGGGAGGACTATGGCTACACCTTC	CASSLGRREDYGYTF
TRBV4-1	-	-	TRBJ1-1	TGCGCCAGCAGCCAAGTATTCAGGGACACTGAAGCTTTCTTT	CASSQVFRDTEAFF
TRBV7-2	-	-	TRBJ2-3	TGTGCCAGCAGCCCCATTACTATTACCCATAACCCGGATACGCAGTATTTT	CASSPITITHNPDTQYF
TRBV11-2	TRBD2	-	TRBJ2-3	TGTGCCAGCAGCTTAGGTGCTAGCGGAAGCACAGATACGCAGTATTTT	CASSLGASGSTDTQYF
TRBV4-1	TRBD1	few	TRBJ2-7	TGCGCCAGCAGCCAAGAACAGGGGGCCTACGAGCAGTACTTC	CASSQEQGAYEQYF
TRBV7-8	-	once	TRBJ1-1	TGTGCCAGCAGCCCAACTATGAACACTGAAGCTTTCTTT	CASSPTMNTEAFF
TRBV24-1	TRBD2	few	TRBJ2-2	TGTGCCACCAGTCCCGGGACTAGCGGGGGGATTGACACCGGGGAGCTGTTTTTT	CATSPGTSGGIDTGELFF
TRBV2	-	-	TRBJ1-2	TGTGCCAGCATGTGGCAGATGATCTATGGCTACACCTTC	CASMWQMIYGYTF
TRBV30	TRBD1	-	TRBJ1-5	TGTGCCTGGGGACAGGGCTTTGGGAATCAGCCCCAGCATTTT	CAWGQGFGNQPQHF